This TCR beta chain was identified during a study of T cells of healthy individuals. This clonotype was detected a few times. TCRdb re-analysed the 5' RACE reads in MiXCR, keeping a single row per CDR3 protein. The sample includes some 41,000 distinct CDR3 sequences, about 5% seen only once; the top ten take more than 8%. V lost 6 bases to trimming and J lost 5 bases; unmatched junction nucleotides: 22. The CDR3 sequence is 18 residues long. In germline, CDR1 is SGHRS, CDR2 YFSETQ. The sequence derives from a human donor in good health. This sequence joins TRBV5-1 and TRBJ2-5, with 7 nucleotides matching TRBD1. CDR3 loop: CASKILFPKTGVRETQYF. CDR3 DNA: TGCGCCAGCAAAATCCTCTTTCCTAAAACAGGGGTCCGCGAGACCCAGTACTTC.